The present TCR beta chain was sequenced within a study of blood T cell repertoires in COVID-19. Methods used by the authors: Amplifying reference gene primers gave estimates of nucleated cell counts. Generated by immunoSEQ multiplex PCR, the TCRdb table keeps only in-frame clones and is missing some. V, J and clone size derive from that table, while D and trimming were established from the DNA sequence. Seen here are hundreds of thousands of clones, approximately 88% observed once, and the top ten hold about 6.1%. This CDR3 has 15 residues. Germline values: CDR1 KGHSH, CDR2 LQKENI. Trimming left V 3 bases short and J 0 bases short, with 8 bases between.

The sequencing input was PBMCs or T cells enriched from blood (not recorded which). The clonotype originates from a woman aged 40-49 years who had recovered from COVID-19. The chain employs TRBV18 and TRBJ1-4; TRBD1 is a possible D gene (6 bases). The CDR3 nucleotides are TGTGCCAGCTCACCGAGGACAGCAACTAATGAAAAACTGTTTTTT. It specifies CASSPRTATNEKLFF.